This T cell receptor beta chain originates from a study of shared clonotypes between healthy human individuals. Study-level information: Donor composition was a couple of women and three men, aged 18 to 49.

The count of this clone is one. No antigen is known for it. Study processing details: Junction-only sequences without quality scores came from ImmunoSEQ, so filtering differed. Assay: immunoSEQ multiplex PCR; the TCRdb copy retains only in-frame clones and omits some. Clonal size and the V and J genes are those of that table, whereas D and trimming came from the DNA. The data contain about 2.3 million clones, less than 95% of them singletons. General study results and limits: Although depth was large, rarefaction showed that sequencing of the sorted subsets was incomplete. Represented diversity, genetic and exposure-history alike, was limited by few donors.

CDR1 is LNHDA, CDR2 SQIVND, per germline (reference sequence). V was pared by 7 bases and J by 2 bases, with 26 bases between. CDR3 length: 18 residues. The sequence derives from a man between 18 and 29 years old in good health. Some clones in this sample may be carry-over from other donors' samples. This chain connects TRBV19 to TRBJ1-2; TRBD1 is a possible D gene (6 bases). Sequenced material: naive CD4+ T cells from PBMCs. Indicated subset: CD45RA+ positively selected. The CDR3 nucleotides read TGTGCCAGTATCCACTGGCCTTCAACGACAGGTACCAACTATGGCTACACCTTC. Its protein product is CASIHWPSTTGTNYGYTF.